A single sample is the source of the 21 T cell receptor beta chains below, sequenced in a study of long-term antiretroviral therapy in people with HIV. Sequencing relied on immunoSEQ assay v3.0, run at survey level. The table came from immunoSEQ multiplex PCR; TCRdb's copy has only in-frame clones and leaves some out. The data contain over 25,000 clones, around 97% of them seen just once; the ten biggest clones take up approximately 1.9%. This sample comprised unsorted PBMCs, obtained 7.6 years after starting antiretroviral therapy. The receptor source for this set is a man younger than 45 with HIV.

This chain joins TRBV11-1 and TRBJ1-1, with a possible D match to TRBD1 (5 bases). The V end was cut by 3 bases, the J end by 9 bases, with 11 bases between. Germline loops: CDR1 SGHAT, CDR2 FQDESV (reference sequence). The CDR3 runs to 12 residues. The CDR3 sequence: CASSLAGDKAFF. In DNA, the CDR3 is TGTGCCAGCAGCTTGGCGGGGGATAAAGCTTTCTTT. Variable domain in full (rest from reference TRBV11-1 and TRBJ1-1): EAEVAQSPRYKITEKSQAVAFWCDPISGHATLYWYRQILGQGPELLVQFQDESVVDDSQLPKDRFSAERLKGVDSTLKIQPAELGDSAMYLCASSLAGDKAFFGQGTRLTVV.

The chain recombines TRBV7-2 with TRBJ2-3, with D unresolved. Germline V CDR1 and CDR2: SGHTA, FQGNSA. The CDR3 covers 15 residues. V shed 3 bases and J shed 5 bases, with 15 bases lying between them. CDR3 bases: TGTGCCAGCAGCTTGGAAATCGTGAGAGGAGATACGCAGTATTTT. This encodes CASSLEIVRGDTQYF.

The chain has TRBV30 and TRBJ1-1; D perhaps matches TRBD1 (5 bases). The CDR3 spans 15 residues. With 0 bases removed from V and 1 base from J, the gap between germline ends came to 12 bases. The V gene's germline CDR1 is GTSNPN and CDR2 SVGIG (reference sequence). The CDR3 here is CAWSVRRTRNTEAFF. DNA for the CDR3: TGTGCCTGGAGTGTACGTCGGACACGGAACACTGAAGCTTTCTTT.

V gene TRBV16 combines with J gene TRBJ1-6; D is ambiguous. Germline-derived CDR1 and CDR2 are KGHSY and FQNENV. With 4 bases removed from V and 5 bases from J, the gap between germline ends came to 9 bases. The CDR3 runs 14 residues. CDR3 DNA: TGTGCCAGCAGCCCAGGTCGAAATAATTCACCCCTCCACTTT. This sequence encodes CASSPGRNNSPLHF.

The CDR3 bases are TGTGCCAGTAGTATAGTACCAGGGGCAAATCAGCCCCAGCATTTT. It is translated as CASSIVPGANQPQHF. V usage is TRBV19 and J usage is TRBJ1-5, with D possibly being TRBD1 (6 bases). The germline CDR1 and CDR2 sequences are LNHDA and SQIVND (reference sequence). With 1 base removed from V and 4 bases from J, the gap between germline ends came to 11 bases. This CDR3 spans 15 amino acids.

The J gene is TRBJ1-1, the V gene TRBV6-6; TRBD1 is a possible D gene (6 bases). Germline V gene lookup returns CDR1 MNHNY and CDR2 SVGAGI (reference sequence). CDR3 length equals 13 residues. Trimming pared 10 bases from V and 9 bases from J, leaving 21 bases between. The CDR3 sequence: CATLSQGTLKAFF. The CDR3 DNA follows: TGTGCCACCCTGTCGCAGGGGACCCTGAAAGCTTTCTTT.

The J gene is TRBJ2-7, the V gene TRBV10-3, with D possibly TRBD1 on 5 matching bases. V was shortened by 0 bases and J by 3 bases, with 12 bases between the two germline ends. This CDR3 region has 15 residues. The germline CDR1 and CDR2 sequences are ENHRY and SYGVKD. CDR3: CAISESGDSFYEQYF. CDR3 DNA: TGTGCCATCAGTGAGTCGGGCGACAGTTTCTACGAGCAGTACTTC.

The V call is TRBV2, the J call TRBJ2-7, with 7 bases fitting TRBD1. Germline CDR1 and CDR2: SNHLY and FYNNEI. Trimming at V came to 6 bases and at J to 0 bases, leaving 8 bases not matched to a gene. The CDR3 contains 15 residues. The CDR3 loop reads CASRDRSVSSYEQYF. CDR3 bases: TGTGCCAGCAGGGACAGGTCTGTTAGCTCCTACGAGCAGTACTTC.

This clone has only one observation. V gene TRBV19 combines with J gene TRBJ1-5; D gene uncertain. Germline loops: CDR1 LNHDA, CDR2 SQIVND (reference sequence). CDR3 length: 13 residues. V shed 5 bases and J shed 9 bases, with 14 bases lying between them. This CDR3 is CASSRSEETPQHF. CDR3 nucleotides: TGTGCCAGTAGTCGATCAGAGGAGACGCCCCAGCATTTT.

The rearrangement joins TRBV5-1 to TRBJ1-1, with TRBD1 matching 7 bases. The CDR3 totals 14 residues. V lost 4 bases to trimming and J lost 4 bases; unmatched junction nucleotides: 7. Per germline, CDR1 SGHRS and CDR2 YFSETQ. The CDR3 DNA is TGCGCCAGCAGCCCAGGGGGGGCGAGCACTGAAGCTTTCTTT. Its protein is CASSPGGASTEAFF.

The V call is TRBV2, the J call TRBJ1-2; the match to TRBD1 covers 7 bases. The germline V gene has CDR1 SNHLY and CDR2 FYNNEI. The CDR3 spans 14 residues. J was trimmed by 4 bases and V by 3 bases; bases with no gene match: 5. The chain's CDR3 is CASSESGGSYGYTF. In DNA form, the CDR3 reads TGTGCCAGCAGTGAGTCAGGGGGGAGCTATGGCTACACCTTC.

The genes are TRBV6-6 and TRBJ2-2; 8 bases map to TRBD2. The length of the CDR3 is 15 residues. J lost 1 base, V lost 6 bases, and 4 bases had no gene match. Germline V gene lookup returns CDR1 MNHNY and CDR2 SVGAGI (reference sequence). The CDR3 spells CASRGTRLNTGELFF. CDR3 nucleotide sequence: TGTGCCAGCAGAGGGACTAGACTGAACACCGGGGAGCTGTTTTTT.

This chain joins TRBV7-2 and TRBJ2-7, with 12 bases lining up with TRBD2. The V gene's germline CDR1 is SGHTA and CDR2 FQGNSA. The length of the CDR3 is 14 residues. Trimming at V came to 5 bases and at J to 3 bases, leaving 2 bases not matched to a gene. CDR3 sequence reads: CASSEGLAGYEQYF. CDR3 DNA sequence: TGTGCCAGCAGCGAGGGACTAGCGGGCTACGAGCAGTACTTC.

The chain combines TRBV7-9 with TRBJ2-1; D not resolved. The CDR3 consists of 18 residues. V was cut by 3 bases and J by 5 bases, with 23 bases left in between. Germline V gene lookup returns CDR1 SEHNR and CDR2 FQNEAQ (reference sequence). This CDR3 reads CASSLVPSGPDTDNEQFF. CDR3 DNA sequence: TGTGCCAGCAGCTTGGTTCCCTCTGGGCCAGATACTGACAATGAGCAGTTCTTC.

This sequence joins TRBV6-5 and TRBJ2-2, with a possible D match to TRBD1 (5 bases). Germline CDR1 MNHEY, CDR2 SVGAGI. The CDR3 is made up of 15 amino acids. The germline V and J ends were trimmed by 5 bases and 3 bases, with 13 bases remaining between them. Here the CDR3 reads CASSRQTAHTGELFF. CDR3 DNA: TGTGCCAGCAGTCGGCAGACAGCACACACCGGGGAGCTGTTTTTT.

This chain connects TRBV30 to TRBJ1-1; TRBD1 might be the D (5 bases). The germline V and J ends were trimmed by 2 bases and 1 base, with 5 bases remaining between them. The CDR3 sequence is 12 residues long. From germline, CDR1 is GTSNPN and CDR2 SVGIG (reference sequence). The CDR3 DNA reads as TGTGCCTGGAGTCAGGGGAACACTGAAGCTTTCTTT. This encodes CAWSQGNTEAFF.

The chain links TRBV11-3 to TRBJ2-3; the D is unclear. V lost 4 bases to trimming and J lost 3 bases, with 5 bases between them. In germline, CDR1 is SGHNT, CDR2 YENEEA. The CDR3 has 12 amino acids. The CDR3, as DNA: TGTGCCAGCAGCTCATCAACAGATACGCAGTATTTT. This codes for CASSSSTDTQYF.

In this sample, this clone turned up once. V usage is TRBV7-2 and J usage is TRBJ1-3, with D uncertain. The CDR3 length is 16 residues. Germline-derived CDR1 and CDR2 are SGHTA and FQGNSA. Trimming cost V 2 bases and J 0 bases, with 11 bases left between them. The CDR3 DNA is TGTGCCAGCAGCTTAACTGGCCCCAACTCTGGAAACACCATATATTTT. Its protein is CASSLTGPNSGNTIYF.

The chain is built from TRBV6-6 and TRBJ1-1; D remains ambiguous. The V end lost 6 bases, the J end lost 11 bases, and 13 bases lay between the germline ends. This CDR3 has 11 residues. Germline assignment: CDR1 MNHNY and CDR2 SVGAGI (reference sequence). CDR3 DNA: TGTGCCAGCAGAAACCCTGGGTGGGCTTTCTTT. Protein product: CASRNPGWAFF.

The V gene is TRBV7-2, the J gene TRBJ1-1, with TRBD1 as a possible D gene (6 bases). The CDR3 runs to 15 residues. Germline-derived CDR1 and CDR2 are SGHTA and FQGNSA. V lost 4 bases and J lost 3, with 15 bases in between. The CDR3 spells CASSSGGGGYTEAFF. The CDR3 coding sequence is TGTGCCAGCAGCTCCGGTGGGGGGGGCTACACTGAAGCTTTCTTT.

The rearrangement links TRBV27 to TRBJ1-2; D is perhaps TRBD1 (5 bases). The germline gives CDR1 MNHEY, CDR2 SMNVEV (reference sequence). Trimming removed 3 bases from V and 7 bases from J, with 18 bases in between. This CDR3 spans 15 amino acids. The CDR3 here is CASSFLATDLSGYTF. For the CDR3, the DNA is TGTGCCAGCAGTTTTCTTGCGACAGACCTTTCTGGCTACACCTTC.